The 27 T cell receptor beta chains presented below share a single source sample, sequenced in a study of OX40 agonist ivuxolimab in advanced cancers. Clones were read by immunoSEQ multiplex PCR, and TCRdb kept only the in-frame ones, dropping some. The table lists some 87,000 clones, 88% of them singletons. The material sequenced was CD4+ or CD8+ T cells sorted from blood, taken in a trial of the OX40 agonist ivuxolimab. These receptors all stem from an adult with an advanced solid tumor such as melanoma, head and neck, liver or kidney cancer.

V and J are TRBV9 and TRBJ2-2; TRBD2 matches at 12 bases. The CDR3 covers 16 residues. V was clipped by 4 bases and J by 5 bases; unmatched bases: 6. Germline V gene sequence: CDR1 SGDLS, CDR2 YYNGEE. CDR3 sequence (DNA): TGTGCCAGCAGCTCCCAACTAGCGGGAGGAACCGGGGAGCTGTTTTTT. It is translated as CASSSQLAGGTGELFF.

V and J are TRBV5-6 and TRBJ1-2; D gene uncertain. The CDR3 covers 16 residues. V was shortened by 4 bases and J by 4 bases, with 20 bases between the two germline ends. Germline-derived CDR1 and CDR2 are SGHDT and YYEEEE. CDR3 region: CASSLRGAPTSYGYTF. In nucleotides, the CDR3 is TGTGCCAGCAGCCTGCGTGGAGCGCCGACGTCCTATGGCTACACCTTC.

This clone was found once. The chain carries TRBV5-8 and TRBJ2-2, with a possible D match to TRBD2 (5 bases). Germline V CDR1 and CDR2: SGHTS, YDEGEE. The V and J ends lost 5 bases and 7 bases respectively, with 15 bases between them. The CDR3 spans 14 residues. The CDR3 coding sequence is TGTGCCAGCAGAATAAGGACTTTGGTCGGGGAGCTGTTTTTT. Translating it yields CASRIRTLVGELFF.

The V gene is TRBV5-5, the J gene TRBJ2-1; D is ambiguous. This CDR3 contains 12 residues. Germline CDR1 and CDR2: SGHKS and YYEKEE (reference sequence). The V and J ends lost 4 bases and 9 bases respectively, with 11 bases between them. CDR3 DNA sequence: TGTGCCAGCAGCCCAAGAATCCTTGAGCAGTTCTTC. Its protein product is CASSPRILEQFF.

CDR3 in DNA: TGCGCCAGCAGCTTGAGTAGGTTTTACACCGGGGAGCTGTTTTTT. This gives the protein CASSLSRFYTGELFF. This chain uses TRBV5-1 with TRBJ2-2; D gene ambiguous. V was trimmed by 1 base and J by 3 bases, leaving 10 bases between them. CDR3 length equals 15 residues. In germline, CDR1 is SGHRS, CDR2 YFSETQ.

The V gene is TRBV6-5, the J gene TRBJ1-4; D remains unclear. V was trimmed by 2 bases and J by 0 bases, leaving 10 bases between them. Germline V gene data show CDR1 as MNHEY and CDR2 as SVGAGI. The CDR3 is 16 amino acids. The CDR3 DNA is TGTGCCAGCAGTTACCACAGATTAGCAACTAATGAAAAACTGTTTTTT. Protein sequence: CASSYHRLATNEKLFF.

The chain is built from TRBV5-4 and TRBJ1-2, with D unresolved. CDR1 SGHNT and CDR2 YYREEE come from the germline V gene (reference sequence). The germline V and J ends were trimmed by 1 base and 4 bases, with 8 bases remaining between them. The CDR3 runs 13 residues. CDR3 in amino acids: CASSLSRGYGYTF. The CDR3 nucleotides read TGTGCCAGCAGCTTGTCAAGAGGCTATGGCTACACCTTC.

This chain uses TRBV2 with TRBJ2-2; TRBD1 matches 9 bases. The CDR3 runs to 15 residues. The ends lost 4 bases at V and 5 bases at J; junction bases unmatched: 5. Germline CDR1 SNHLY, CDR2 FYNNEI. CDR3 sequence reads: CASSAWDRVTGELFF. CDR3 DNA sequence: TGTGCCAGCAGTGCGTGGGACAGGGTAACCGGGGAGCTGTTTTTT. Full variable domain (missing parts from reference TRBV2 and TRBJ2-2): EPEVTQTPSHQVTQMGQEVILRCVPISNHLYFYWYRQILGQKVEFLVSFYNNEISEKSEIFDDQFSVERPDGSNFTLKIRSTKLEDSAMYFCASSAWDRVTGELFFGEGSRLTVL.

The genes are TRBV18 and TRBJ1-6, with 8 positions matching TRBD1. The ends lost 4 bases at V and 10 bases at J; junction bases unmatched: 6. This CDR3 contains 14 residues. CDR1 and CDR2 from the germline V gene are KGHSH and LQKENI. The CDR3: CASSLQGVGSPLHF. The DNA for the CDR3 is TGTGCCAGCTCACTACAGGGGGTAGGCTCACCCCTCCACTTT.

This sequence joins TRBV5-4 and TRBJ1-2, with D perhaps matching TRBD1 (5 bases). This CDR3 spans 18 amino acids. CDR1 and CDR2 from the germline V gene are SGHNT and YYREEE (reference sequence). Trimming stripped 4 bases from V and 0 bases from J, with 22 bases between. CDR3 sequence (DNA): TGTGCCAGCAGCCCTAAGGTGGCAGGGTCCTTGGCTAACTATGGCTACACCTTC. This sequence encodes CASSPKVAGSLANYGYTF. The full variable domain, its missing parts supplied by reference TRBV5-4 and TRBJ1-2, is ETGVTQSPTHLIKTRGQQVTLRCSSQSGHNTVSWYQQALGQGPQFIFQYYREEENGRGNFPPRFSGLQFPNYSSELNVNALELDDSALYLCASSPKVAGSLANYGYTFGSGTRLTVV.

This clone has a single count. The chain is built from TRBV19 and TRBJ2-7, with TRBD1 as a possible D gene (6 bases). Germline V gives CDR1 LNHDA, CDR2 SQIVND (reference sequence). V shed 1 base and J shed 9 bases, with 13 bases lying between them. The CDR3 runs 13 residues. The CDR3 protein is CASSIATGLPQYF. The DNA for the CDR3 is TGTGCCAGTAGTATAGCCACAGGGTTGCCGCAGTACTTC.

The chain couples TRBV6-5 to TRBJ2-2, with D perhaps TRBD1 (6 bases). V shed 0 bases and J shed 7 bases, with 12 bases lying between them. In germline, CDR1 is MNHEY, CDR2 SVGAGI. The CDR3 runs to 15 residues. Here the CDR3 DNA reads TGTGCCAGCAGTTACTCATGGACAGTGAGCGGGGAGCTGTTTTTT. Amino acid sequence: CASSYSWTVSGELFF.

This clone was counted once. The CDR3 DNA sequence: TGTGCCAGCATTGGACGGGGGGCAGGGAACTATGGCTACACCTTC. Translating gives CASIGRGAGNYGYTF. The gene calls are TRBV6-5 and TRBJ1-2; the D gene is possibly TRBD1 (6 bases). Trimming left V 7 bases short and J 2 bases short, with 17 bases between. This CDR3 is built from 15 residues. Germline lookup yields CDR1 MNHEY and CDR2 SVGAGI.

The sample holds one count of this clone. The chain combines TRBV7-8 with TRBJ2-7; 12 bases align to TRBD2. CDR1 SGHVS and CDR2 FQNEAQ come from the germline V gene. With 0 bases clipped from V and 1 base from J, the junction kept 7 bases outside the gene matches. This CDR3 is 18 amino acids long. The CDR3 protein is CASSLAGGGLAGSYEQYF. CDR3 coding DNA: TGTGCCAGCAGCTTAGCCGGGGGAGGACTAGCGGGATCCTACGAGCAGTACTTC.

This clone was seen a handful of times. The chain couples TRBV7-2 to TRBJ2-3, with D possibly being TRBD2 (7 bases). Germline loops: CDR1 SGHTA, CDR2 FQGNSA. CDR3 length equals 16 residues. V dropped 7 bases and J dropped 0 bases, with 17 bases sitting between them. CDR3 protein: CASTLNGGASTDTQYF. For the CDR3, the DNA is TGTGCCAGCACCCTTAATGGGGGGGCTAGCACAGATACGCAGTATTTT.

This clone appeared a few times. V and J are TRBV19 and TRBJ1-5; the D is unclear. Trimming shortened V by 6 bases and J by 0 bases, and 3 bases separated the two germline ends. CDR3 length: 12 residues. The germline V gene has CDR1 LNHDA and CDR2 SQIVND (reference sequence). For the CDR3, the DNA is TGTGCCAGTAGGTATAGCAATCAGCCCCAGCATTTT. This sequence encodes CASRYSNQPQHF. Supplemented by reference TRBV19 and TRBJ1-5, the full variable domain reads DGGITQSPKYLFRKEGQNVTLSCEQNLNHDAMYWYRQDPGQGLRLIYYSQIVNDFQKGDIAEGYSVSREKKESFPLTVTSAQKNPTAFYLCASRYSNQPQHFGDGTRLSIL.

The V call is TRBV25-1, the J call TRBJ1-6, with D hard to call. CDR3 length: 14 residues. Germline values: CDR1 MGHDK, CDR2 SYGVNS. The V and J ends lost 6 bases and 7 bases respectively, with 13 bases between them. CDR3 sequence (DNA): TGTGCCAGCAGAGCACTTATAGACAATTCACCCCTCCACTTT. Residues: CASRALIDNSPLHF.

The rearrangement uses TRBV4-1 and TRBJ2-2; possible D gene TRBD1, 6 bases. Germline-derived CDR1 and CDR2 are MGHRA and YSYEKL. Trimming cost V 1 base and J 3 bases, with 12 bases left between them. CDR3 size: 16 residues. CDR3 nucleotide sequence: TGCGCCAGCAGCCAAGGGCCACAGGGTCACACCGGGGAGCTGTTTTTT. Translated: CASSQGPQGHTGELFF.

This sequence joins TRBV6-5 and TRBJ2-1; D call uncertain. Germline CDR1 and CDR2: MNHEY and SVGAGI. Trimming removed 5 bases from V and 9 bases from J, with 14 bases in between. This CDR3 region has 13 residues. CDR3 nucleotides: TGTGCCAGCAGTCTACAACTCTTGGGTGAGCAGTTCTTC. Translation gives CASSLQLLGEQFF.

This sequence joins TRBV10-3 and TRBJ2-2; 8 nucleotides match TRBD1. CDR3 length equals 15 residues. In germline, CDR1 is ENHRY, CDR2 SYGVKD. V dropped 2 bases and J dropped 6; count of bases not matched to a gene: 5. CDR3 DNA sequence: TGTGCCATCAGTGAGGCCTTACAGGGGGCCGGGGAGCTGTTTTTT. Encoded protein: CAISEALQGAGELFF.

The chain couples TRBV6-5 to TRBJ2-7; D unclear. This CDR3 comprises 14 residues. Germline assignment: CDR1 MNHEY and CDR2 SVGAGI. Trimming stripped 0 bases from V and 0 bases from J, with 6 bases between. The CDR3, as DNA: TGTGCCAGCAGTTACTCGTTGATCTCCTACGAGCAGTACTTC. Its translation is CASSYSLISYEQYF.

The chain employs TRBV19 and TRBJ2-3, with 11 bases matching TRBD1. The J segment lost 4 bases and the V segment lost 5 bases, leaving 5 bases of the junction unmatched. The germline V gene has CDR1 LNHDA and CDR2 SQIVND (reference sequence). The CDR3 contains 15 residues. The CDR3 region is CASSAPGQGADTQYF. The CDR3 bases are TGTGCCAGTAGTGCCCCGGGACAGGGGGCAGATACGCAGTATTTT.

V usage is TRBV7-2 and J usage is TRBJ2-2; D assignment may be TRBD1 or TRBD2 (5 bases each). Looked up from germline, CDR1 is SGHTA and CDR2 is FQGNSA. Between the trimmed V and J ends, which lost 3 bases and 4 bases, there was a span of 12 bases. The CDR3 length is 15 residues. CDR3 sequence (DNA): TGTGCCAGCAGCTTGGGGGTATCGGGCACCGGGGAGCTGTTTTTT. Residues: CASSLGVSGTGELFF.

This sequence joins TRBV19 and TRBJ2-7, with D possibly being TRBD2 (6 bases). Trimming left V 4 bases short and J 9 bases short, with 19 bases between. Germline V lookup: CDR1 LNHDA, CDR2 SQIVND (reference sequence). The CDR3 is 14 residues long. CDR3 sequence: CASSSQGAGRRQYF. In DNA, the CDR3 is TGTGCCAGTAGTAGTCAGGGAGCGGGCAGGAGGCAGTACTTC.

The CDR3: CASSQVQTSGAYEQYF. Here the CDR3 DNA reads TGTGCCAGCAGCCAGGTCCAGACTAGCGGGGCCTACGAGCAGTACTTC. The chain joins TRBV4-2 to TRBJ2-7, with TRBD2 identical over 11 bases. V lost 3 bases to trimming and J lost 2 bases; unmatched junction nucleotides: 6. CDR1 LGHNA and CDR2 YNFKEQ come from the germline V gene. The CDR3 spans 16 residues.

CDR3 DNA: TGTGCCAGCAGTCCCGGGACCCTAGGAGGAGGCTACACCTTC. Translating it yields CASSPGTLGGGYTF. The chain carries TRBV27 and TRBJ1-2, with a tentative D call TRBD1 (5 bases). The CDR3 length is 14 residues. Trimming removed 5 bases from V and 8 bases from J, with 18 bases in between. From germline, CDR1 is MNHEY and CDR2 SMNVEV (reference sequence).

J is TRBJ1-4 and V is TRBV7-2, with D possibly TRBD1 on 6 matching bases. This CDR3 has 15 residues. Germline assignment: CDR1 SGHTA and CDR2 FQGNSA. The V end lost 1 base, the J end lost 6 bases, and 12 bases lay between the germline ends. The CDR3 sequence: CASSLVVGADEKLFF. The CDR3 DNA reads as TGTGCCAGCAGCTTAGTCGTGGGGGCCGATGAAAAACTGTTTTTT. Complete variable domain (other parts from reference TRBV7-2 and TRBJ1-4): GAGVSQSPSNKVTEKGKDVELRCDPISGHTALYWYRQSLGQGLEFLIYFQGNSAPDKSGLPSDRFSAERTGGSVSTLTIQRTQQEDSAVYLCASSLVVGADEKLFFGSGTQLSVL.